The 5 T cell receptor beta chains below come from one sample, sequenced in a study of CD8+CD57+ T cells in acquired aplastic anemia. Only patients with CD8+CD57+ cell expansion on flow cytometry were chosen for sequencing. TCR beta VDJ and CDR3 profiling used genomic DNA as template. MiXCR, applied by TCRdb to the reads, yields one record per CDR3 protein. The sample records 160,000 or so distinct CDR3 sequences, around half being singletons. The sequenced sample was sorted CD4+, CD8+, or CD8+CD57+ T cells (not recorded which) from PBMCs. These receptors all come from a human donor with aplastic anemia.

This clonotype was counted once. This chain's CDR3 is CASSYSQGTGGTGELFF. The CDR3 DNA is TGTGCCAGCAGTTACTCTCAAGGGACAGGGGGCACCGGGGAGCTGTTTTTT. The V and J genes are TRBV12-3 or TRBV12-4 and TRBJ2-2, with 11 bases fitting TRBD1. Losses at the gene ends were 4 bases for V and 4 bases for J; bases not matched to a gene: 8. CDR3 length: 17 residues.

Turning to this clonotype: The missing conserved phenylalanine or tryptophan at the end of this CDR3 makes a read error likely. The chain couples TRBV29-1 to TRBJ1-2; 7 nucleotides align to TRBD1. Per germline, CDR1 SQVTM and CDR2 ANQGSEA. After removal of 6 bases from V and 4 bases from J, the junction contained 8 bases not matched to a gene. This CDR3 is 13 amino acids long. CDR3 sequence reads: CSVSWAGGYGYTL. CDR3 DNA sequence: TGCAGCGTCTCGTGGGCAGGGGGCTATGGCTACACCCTC.

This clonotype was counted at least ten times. CDR3 in amino acids: CASSTRQATYEQYF. Written as DNA, the CDR3 is TGTGCCAGCAGTACGAGACAGGCAACCTACGAGCAGTACTTC. The chain employs TRBV6-5 and TRBJ2-7; the D gene is possibly TRBD1 (6 bases). The ends were cut back, 5 bases at V and 2 bases at J, with 13 bases in the middle. CDR3 length: 14 residues. Germline assignment: CDR1 MNHEY and CDR2 SVGAGI.

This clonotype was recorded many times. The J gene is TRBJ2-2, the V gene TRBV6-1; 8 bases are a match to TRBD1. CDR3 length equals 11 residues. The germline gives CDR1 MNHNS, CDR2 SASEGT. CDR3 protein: CGRGRTGELFF. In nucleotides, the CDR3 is TGTGGCAGGGGGCGGACCGGGGAGCTGTTTTTT.

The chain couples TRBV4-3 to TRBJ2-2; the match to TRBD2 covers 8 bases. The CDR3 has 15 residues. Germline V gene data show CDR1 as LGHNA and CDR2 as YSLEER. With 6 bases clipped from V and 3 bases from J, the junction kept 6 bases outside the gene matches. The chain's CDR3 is CASRLAGGYTGELFF. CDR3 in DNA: TGCGCCAGCAGACTGGCGGGGGGATACACCGGGGAGCTGTTTTTT.